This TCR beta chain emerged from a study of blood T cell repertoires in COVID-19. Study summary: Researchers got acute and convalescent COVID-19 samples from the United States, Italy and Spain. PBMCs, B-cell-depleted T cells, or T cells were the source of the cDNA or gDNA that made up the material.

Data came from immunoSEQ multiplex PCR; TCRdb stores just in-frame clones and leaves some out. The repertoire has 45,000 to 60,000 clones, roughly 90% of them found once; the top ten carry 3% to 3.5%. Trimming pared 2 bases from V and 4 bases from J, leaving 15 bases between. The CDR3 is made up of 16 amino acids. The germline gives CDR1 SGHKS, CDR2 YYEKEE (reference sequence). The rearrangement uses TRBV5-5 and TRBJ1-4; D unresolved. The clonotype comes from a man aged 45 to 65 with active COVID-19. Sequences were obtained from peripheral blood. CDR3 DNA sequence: TGTGCCAGCAGCTTCGGGGTCGGGGAGATTAATGAAAAACTGTTTTTT. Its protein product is CASSFGVGEINEKLFF.